This record covers a single TCR beta chain. No antigen is known for it. The data derive from a study of cytomegalovirus exposure and HLA in healthy donors. Study-level results: Some public TCRs appeared in many individuals, while most sequences were rare.

TCRdb keeps only in-frame clones here, not all; method: immunoSEQ multiplex PCR. The sample lists about 70,000 clones, approximately 95% occurring once. The V gene's germline CDR1 is MGHRA and CDR2 YSYEKL. With 0 bases removed from V and 7 bases from J, the gap between germline ends came to 7 bases. There are 13 residues in the CDR3. The rearrangement joins TRBV4-1 to TRBJ1-5; D remains ambiguous. The sample comprised PBMCs. The sequence derives from a man aged 18 to 30 in good health and CMV-seropositive. As DNA, the CDR3 is TGCGCCAGCAGCCAAGAATATGGCCAGCCCCAGCATTTT. Translating gives CASSQEYGQPQHF.